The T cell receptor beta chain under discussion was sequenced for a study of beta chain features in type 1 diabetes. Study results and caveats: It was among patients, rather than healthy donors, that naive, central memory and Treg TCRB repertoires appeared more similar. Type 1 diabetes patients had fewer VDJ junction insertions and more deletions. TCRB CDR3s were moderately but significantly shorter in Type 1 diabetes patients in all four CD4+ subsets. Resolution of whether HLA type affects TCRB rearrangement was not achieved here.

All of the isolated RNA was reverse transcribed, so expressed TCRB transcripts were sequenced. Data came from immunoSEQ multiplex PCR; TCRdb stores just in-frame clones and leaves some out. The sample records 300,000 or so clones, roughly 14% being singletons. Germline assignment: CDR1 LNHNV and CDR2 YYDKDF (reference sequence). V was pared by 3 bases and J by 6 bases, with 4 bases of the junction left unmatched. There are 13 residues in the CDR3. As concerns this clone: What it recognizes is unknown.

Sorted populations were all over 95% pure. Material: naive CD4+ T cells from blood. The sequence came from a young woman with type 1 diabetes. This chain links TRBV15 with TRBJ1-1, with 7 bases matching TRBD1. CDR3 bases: TGTGCCACCAGCAGGACCAGGGGGTCTGAAGCTTTCTTT. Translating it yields CATSRTRGSEAFF. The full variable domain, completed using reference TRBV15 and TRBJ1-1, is DAMVIQNPRYQVTQFGKPVTLSCSQTLNHNVMYWYQQKSSQAPKLLFHYYDKDFNNEADTPDNFQSRRPNTSFCFLDIRSPGLGDTAMYLCATSRTRGSEAFFGQGTRLTVV.